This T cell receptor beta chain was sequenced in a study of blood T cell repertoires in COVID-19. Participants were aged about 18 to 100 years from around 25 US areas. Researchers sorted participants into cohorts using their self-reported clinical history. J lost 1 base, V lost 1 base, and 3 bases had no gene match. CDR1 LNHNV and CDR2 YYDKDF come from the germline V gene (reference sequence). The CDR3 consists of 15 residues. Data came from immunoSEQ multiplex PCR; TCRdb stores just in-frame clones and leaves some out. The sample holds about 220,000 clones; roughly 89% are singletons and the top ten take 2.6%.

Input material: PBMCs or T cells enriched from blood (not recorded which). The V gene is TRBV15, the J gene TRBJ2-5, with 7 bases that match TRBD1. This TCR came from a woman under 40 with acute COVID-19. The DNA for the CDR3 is TGTGCCACCAGCAGAGGAGGGGGCTTCCAAGAGACCCAGTACTTC. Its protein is CATSRGGGFQETQYF.